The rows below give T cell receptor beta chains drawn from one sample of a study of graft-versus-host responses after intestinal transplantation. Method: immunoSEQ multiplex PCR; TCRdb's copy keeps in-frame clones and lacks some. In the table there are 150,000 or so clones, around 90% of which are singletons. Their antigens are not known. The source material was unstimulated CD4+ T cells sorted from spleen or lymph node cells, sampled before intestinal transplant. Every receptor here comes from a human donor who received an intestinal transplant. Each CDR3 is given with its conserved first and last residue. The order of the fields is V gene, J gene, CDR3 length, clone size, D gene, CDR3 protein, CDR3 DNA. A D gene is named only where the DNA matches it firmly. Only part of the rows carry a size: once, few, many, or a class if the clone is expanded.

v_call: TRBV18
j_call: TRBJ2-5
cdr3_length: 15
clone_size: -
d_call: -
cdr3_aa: CASSRERRIQETQYF
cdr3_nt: TGTGCCAGCTCACGGGAAAGAAGGATTCAAGAGACCCAGTACTTC

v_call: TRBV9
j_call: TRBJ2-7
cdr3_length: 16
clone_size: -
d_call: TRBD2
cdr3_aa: CASSVDPTSGIYEQYF
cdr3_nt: TGTGCCAGCAGCGTAGATCCAACTAGCGGAATTTACGAGCAGTACTTC

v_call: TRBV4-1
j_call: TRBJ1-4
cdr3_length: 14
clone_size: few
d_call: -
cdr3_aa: CASSQGRSNEKLFF
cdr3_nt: TGCGCCAGCAGCCAAGGACGGAGTAATGAAAAACTGTTTTTT

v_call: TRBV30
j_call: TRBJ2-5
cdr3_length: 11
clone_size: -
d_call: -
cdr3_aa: CAWTHGETQYF
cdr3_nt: TGTGCCTGGACCCATGGGGAGACCCAGTACTTC

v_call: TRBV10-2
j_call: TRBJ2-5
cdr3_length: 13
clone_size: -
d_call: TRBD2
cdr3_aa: CASRDSGRETQYF
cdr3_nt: TGCGCCAGCAGGGACAGCGGGAGAGAGACCCAGTACTTC

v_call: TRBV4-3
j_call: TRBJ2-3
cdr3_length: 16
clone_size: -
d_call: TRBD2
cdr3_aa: CASSQETRGFTDTQYF
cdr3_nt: TGCGCCAGCAGCCAAGAGACGCGGGGGTTCACAGATACGCAGTATTTT

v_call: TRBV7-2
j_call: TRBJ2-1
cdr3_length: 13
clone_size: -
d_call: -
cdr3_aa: CASSLGLYNEQFF
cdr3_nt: TGTGCCAGCAGCTTAGGACTCTACAATGAGCAGTTCTTC

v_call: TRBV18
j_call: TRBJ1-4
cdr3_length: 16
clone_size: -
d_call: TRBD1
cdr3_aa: CASSPSGQGAHEKLFF
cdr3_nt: TGTGCCAGCTCACCATCCGGACAGGGGGCGCATGAAAAACTGTTTTTT

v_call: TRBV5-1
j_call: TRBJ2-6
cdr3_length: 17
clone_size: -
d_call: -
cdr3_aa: CASSLRGMNSGANVLTF
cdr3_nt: TGCGCCAGCAGCTTGCGAGGTATGAACTCTGGGGCCAACGTCCTGACTTTC

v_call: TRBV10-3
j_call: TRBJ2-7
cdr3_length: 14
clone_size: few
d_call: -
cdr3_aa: CAISGDMISYEQYF
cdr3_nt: TGTGCCATCAGTGGAGACATGATCTCCTACGAGCAGTACTTC

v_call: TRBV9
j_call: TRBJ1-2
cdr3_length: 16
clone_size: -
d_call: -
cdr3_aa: CASSVDPGPQGYGYTF
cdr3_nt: TGTGCCAGCAGTGTTGACCCGGGACCCCAGGGCTATGGCTACACCTTC

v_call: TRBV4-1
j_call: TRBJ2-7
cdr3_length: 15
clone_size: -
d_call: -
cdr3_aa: CASSQEEKDTYEQYF
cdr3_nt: TGCGCCAGCAGCCAAGAAGAAAAGGACACCTACGAGCAGTACTTC

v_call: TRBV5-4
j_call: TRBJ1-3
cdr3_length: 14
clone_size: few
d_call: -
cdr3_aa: CASSLQSSGNTIYF
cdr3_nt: TGTGCCAGCAGCTTACAGAGCTCTGGAAACACCATATATTTT

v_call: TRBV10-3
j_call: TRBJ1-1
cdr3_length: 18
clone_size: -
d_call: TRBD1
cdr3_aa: CAISETRYGQGMNTEAFF
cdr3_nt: TGTGCCATCAGTGAGACCCGCTACGGACAGGGCATGAACACTGAAGCTTTCTTT

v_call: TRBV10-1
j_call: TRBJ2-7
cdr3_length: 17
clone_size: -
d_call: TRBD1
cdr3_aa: CASSTAGGAELTDEQYF
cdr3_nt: TGCGCCAGCAGTACCGCAGGGGGCGCGGAACTTACAGACGAGCAGTACTTC

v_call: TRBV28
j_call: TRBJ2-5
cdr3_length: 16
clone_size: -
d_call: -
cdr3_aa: CASSLRQTNTRGTQYF
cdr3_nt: TGTGCCAGCAGTTTAAGACAGACTAATACCAGGGGGACCCAGTACTTC

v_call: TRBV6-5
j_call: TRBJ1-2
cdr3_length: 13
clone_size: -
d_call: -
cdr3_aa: CASSYKGNYGYTF
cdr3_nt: TGTGCCAGCAGTTACAAGGGGAACTATGGCTACACCTTC

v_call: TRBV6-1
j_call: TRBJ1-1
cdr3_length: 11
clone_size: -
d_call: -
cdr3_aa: CASSEVTEAFF
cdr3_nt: TGTGCCAGCAGTGAGGTCACTGAAGCTTTCTTT

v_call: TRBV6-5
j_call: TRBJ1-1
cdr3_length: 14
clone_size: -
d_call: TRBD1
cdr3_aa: CASRRQGPSTEAFF
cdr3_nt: TGTGCCAGCAGGCGACAGGGGCCGAGCACTGAAGCTTTCTTT

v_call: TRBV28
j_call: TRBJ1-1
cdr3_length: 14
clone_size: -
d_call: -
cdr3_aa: CASSSKLGLWEAFF
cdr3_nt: TGTGCCAGCAGTTCCAAGTTGGGTCTATGGGAAGCTTTCTTT

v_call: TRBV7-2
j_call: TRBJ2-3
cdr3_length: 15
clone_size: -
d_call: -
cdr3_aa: CASSPRVSRTDTQYF
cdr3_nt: TGTGCCAGCAGCCCACGGGTTTCGCGCACAGATACGCAGTATTTT

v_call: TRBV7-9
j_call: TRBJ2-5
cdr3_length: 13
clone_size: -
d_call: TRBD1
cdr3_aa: CASSSGQGETQYF
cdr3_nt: TGTGCCAGCAGCTCGGGACAGGGCGAGACCCAGTACTTC

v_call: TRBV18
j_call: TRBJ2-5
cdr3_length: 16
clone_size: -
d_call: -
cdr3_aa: CASSPSRTTQEETQYF
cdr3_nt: TGTGCCAGCTCACCATCTCGGACAACCCAGGAAGAGACCCAGTACTTC

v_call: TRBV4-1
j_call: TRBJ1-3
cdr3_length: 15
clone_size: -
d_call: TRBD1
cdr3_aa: CASSQGRGPGNTIYF
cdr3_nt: TGCGCCAGCAGCCAAGGCAGGGGGCCTGGAAACACCATATATTTT

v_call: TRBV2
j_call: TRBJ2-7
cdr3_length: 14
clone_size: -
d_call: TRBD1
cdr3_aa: CASRGTGWKYEQYF
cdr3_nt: TGTGCCAGCAGGGGGACAGGGTGGAAATACGAGCAGTACTTC

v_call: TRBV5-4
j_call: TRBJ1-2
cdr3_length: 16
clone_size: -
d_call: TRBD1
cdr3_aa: CASSFPGGQGAYGYTF
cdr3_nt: TGTGCCAGCAGCTTCCCAGGGGGACAGGGGGCATATGGCTACACCTTC

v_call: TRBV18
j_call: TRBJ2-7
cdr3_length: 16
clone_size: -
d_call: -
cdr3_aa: CASSPPGGVGRYEQYF
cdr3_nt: TGTGCCAGCTCACCACCTGGAGGGGTAGGGAGATACGAGCAGTACTTC

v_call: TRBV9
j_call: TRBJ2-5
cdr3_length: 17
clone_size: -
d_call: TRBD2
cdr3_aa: CASSVEASGRAGETQYF
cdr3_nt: TGTGCCAGCAGCGTAGAGGCTAGCGGGAGGGCAGGGGAGACCCAGTACTTC

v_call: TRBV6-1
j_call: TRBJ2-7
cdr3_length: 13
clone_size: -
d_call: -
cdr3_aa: CASSATFSYEQYF
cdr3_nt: TGTGCCAGCAGTGCAACGTTCTCCTACGAGCAGTACTTC

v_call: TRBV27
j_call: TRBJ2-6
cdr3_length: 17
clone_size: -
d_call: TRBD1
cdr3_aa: CASSLWTGLSGANVLTF
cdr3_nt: TGTGCCAGCAGTCTATGGACAGGCCTCTCTGGGGCCAACGTCCTGACTTTC

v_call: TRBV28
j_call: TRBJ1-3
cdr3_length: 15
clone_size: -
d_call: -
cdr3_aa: CASSLRGRPGNTIYF
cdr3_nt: TGTGCCAGCAGTTTAAGGGGTCGGCCTGGAAACACCATATATTTT

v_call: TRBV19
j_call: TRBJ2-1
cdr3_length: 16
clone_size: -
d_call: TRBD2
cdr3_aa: CASSIPAGGPRNEQFF
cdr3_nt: TGTGCCAGTAGTATTCCAGCGGGAGGGCCTCGTAATGAGCAGTTCTTC

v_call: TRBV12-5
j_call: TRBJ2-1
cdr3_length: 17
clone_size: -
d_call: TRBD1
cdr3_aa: CASGLVSTGQGIIEQFF
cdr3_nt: TGTGCTAGTGGTTTGGTATCCACGGGACAGGGAATTATTGAGCAGTTCTTC

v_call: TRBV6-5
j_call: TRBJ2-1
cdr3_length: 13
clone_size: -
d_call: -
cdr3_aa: CASSYSNTLAKFF
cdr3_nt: TGTGCCAGCAGTTATAGTAATACGCTAGCGAAGTTCTTC

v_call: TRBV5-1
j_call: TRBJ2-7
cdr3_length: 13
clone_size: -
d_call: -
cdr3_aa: CASTLSRDSEQYF
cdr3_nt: TGCGCCAGCACCCTTTCCAGGGACTCCGAGCAGTACTTC

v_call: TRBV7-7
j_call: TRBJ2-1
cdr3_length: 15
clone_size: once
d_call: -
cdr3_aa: CASSPHLGNQYEQFF
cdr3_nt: TGTGCTAGCAGCCCCCATCTCGGAAACCAATATGAGCAGTTCTTC

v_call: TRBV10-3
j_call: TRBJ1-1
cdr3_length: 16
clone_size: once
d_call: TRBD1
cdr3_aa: CAISQGTGGPSTEAFF
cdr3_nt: TGTGCCATCAGTCAAGGGACAGGGGGCCCATCGACTGAAGCTTTCTTT

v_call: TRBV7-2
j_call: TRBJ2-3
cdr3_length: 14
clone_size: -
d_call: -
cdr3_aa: CASSLTRATDTQYF
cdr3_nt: TGTGCCAGCAGCTTGACTAGGGCCACAGATACGCAGTATTTT

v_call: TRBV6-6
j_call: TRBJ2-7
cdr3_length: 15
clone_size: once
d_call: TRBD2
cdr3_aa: CASDSGRAWGYEQYF
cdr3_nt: TGTGCCAGTGATAGCGGGAGGGCCTGGGGCTACGAGCAGTACTTC

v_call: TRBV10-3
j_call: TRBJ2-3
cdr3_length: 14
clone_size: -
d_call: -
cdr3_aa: CAIRKTAGADTQYF
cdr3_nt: TGTGCCATCAGGAAGACGGCAGGGGCGGATACGCAGTATTTT

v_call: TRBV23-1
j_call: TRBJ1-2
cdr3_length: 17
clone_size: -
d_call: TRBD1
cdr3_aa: CASSQSFDRGADYGYTF
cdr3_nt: TGCGCCAGCAGTCAATCTTTCGACAGGGGGGCAGACTATGGCTACACCTTC

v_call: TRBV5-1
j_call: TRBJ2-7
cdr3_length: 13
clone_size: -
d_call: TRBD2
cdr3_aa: CASSGGDRNEQYF
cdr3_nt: TGCGCCAGCAGCGGGGGGGATAGGAACGAGCAGTACTTC

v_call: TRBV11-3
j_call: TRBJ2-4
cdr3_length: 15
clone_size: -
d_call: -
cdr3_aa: CASSKGGERGNIQYF
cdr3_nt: TGTGCCAGCAGCAAAGGGGGGGAACGAGGTAACATTCAGTACTTC

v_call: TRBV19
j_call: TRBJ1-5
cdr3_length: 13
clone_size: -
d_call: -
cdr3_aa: CASSGGANQPQHF
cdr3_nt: TGTGCCAGTAGTGGGGGGGCGAATCAGCCCCAGCATTTT